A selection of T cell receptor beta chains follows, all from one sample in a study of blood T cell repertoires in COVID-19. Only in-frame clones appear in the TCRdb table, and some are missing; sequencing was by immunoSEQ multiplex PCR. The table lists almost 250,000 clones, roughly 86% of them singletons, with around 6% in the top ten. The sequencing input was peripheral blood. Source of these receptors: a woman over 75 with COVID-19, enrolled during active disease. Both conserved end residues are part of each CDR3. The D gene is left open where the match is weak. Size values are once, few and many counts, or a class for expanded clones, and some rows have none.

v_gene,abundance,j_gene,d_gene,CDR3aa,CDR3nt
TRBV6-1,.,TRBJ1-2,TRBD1,CASSVADRNYGYTF,TGTGCCAGCAGTGTAGCGGACAGGAACTATGGCTACACCTTC
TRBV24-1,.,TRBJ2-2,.,CATSDSLEAGELFF,TGTGCCACCAGCGATAGTTTGGAGGCCGGGGAGCTGTTTTTT
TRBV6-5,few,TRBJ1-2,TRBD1,CASSYAGQIYGYTF,TGTGCCAGCAGTTACGCGGGACAGATCTATGGCTACACCTTC
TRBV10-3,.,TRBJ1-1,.,CAISVGGLNTEAFF,TGTGCCATCAGTGTAGGAGGGCTAAACACTGAAGCTTTCTTT
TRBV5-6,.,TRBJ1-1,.,CASSLPRGPENTEAFF,TGTGCCAGCAGCTTGCCGCGGGGCCCGGAGAACACTGAAGCTTTCTTT
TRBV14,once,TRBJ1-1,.,CASSQDLDSEAFF,TGTGCCAGCAGCCAAGATCTCGACAGTGAAGCTTTCTTT
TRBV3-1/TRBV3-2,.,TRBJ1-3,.,CASSTPNGGGNTIYF,TGTGCCAGCAGCACCCCCAACGGAGGTGGAAACACCATATATTTT
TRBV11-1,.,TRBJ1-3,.,CASSASDSSGNTIYF,TGTGCCAGCAGCGCTTCCGACAGCTCTGGAAACACCATATATTTT
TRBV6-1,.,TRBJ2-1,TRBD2,CASSERRLAGGFDEQFF,TGTGCCAGCAGTGAACGACGACTAGCGGGGGGGTTTGATGAGCAGTTCTTC
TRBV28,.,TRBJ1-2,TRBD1,CASRTGGIYGYTF,TGTGCCAGCAGGACAGGGGGCATCTATGGCTACACCTTC
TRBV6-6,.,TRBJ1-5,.,CASSVTAQPQHF,TGTGCCAGCAGTGTTACAGCTCAGCCCCAGCATTTT
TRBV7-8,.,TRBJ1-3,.,CASSLGLGGNTIYF,TGTGCCAGCAGCTTAGGCCTGGGGGGTAACACCATATATTTT
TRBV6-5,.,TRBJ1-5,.,CASTQGHRDQPQHF,TGTGCCAGCACCCAGGGCCACAGGGATCAGCCCCAGCATTTT
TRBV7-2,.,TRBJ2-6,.,CASSSLRANVLTF,TGTGCCAGCAGCTCCCTTCGGGCCAACGTCCTGACTTTC
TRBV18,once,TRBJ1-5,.,CASSPGRGQPQHF,TGTGCCAGCTCACCAGGCCGGGGTCAGCCCCAGCATTTT
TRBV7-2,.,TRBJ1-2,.,CASSLAAGGRPYGYTF,TGTGCCAGCAGCTTAGCCGCAGGTGGGCGACCCTATGGCTACACCTTC
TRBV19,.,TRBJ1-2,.,CASRQQAAGYTF,TGTGCCAGTCGACAGCAGGCGGCTGGCTACACCTTC
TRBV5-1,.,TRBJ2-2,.,CASSQYQSNTGELFF,TGCGCCAGCAGCCAGTACCAGTCGAACACCGGGGAGCTGTTTTTT
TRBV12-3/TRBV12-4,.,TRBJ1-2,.,CAVGWQAYGYTF,TGTGCGGTCGGCTGGCAGGCCTATGGCTACACCTTC
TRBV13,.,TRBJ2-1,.,CASSVYGTYNEQFF,TGTGCCAGCAGCGTTTACGGGACCTACAATGAGCAGTTCTTC
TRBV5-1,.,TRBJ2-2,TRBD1,CASSLVGTGYDTGELFF,TGCGCCAGCAGCTTGGTGGGGACAGGGTACGACACCGGGGAGCTGTTTTTT
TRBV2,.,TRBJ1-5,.,CASSGEGGSNQPQHF,TGTGCCAGCAGTGGGGAGGGGGGTAGCAATCAGCCCCAGCATTTT
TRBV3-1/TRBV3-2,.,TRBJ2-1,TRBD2,CASSQDLLAGGRNEQFF,TGTGCCAGCAGCCAAGATCTATTAGCGGGGGGGCGGAATGAGCAGTTCTTC
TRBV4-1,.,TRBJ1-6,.,CASSQATGRNSPLHF,TGCGCCAGCAGCCAAGCTACAGGGAGAAATTCACCCCTCCACTTT
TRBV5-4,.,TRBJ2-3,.,CASSSGLSDTQYF,TGTGCCAGCAGCTCAGGACTGTCAGATACGCAGTATTTT
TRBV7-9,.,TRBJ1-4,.,CASSHDRTRQNEKLFF,TGTGCCAGCAGCCACGACAGGACGAGACAAAATGAAAAACTGTTTTTT
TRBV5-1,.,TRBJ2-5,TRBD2,CASSLKLAGGETQYF,TGCGCCAGCAGCTTGAAACTAGCGGGGGGTGAGACCCAGTACTTC
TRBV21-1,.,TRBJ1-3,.,CASRHMRTVGNTIYF,TGTGCCAGCAGGCATATGAGGACAGTCGGAAACACCATATATTTT
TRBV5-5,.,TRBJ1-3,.,CASSLQGMTSGNTIYF,TGTGCCAGCAGCCTACAGGGAATGACCTCTGGAAACACCATATATTTT
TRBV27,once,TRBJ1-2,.,CASNLSRCFCGYTF,TGTGCCAGCAATCTAAGCCGCTGCTTCTGTGGCTACACCTTC
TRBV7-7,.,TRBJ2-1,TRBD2,CATLPGLAGQSSYNEQFF,TGTGCTACCCTACCGGGACTAGCGGGTCAAAGCTCCTACAATGAGCAGTTCTTC
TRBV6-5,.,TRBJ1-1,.,CASSYSSGFASEAFF,TGTGCCAGCAGTTACTCGAGTGGTTTCGCGTCTGAAGCTTTCTTT
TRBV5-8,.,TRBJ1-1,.,CASSLEFGEAFF,TGTGCCAGCAGCTTGGAATTCGGTGAAGCTTTCTTT
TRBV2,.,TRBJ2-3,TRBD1,CASQSGTGGIDTQYF,TGTGCCAGCCAGTCCGGGACAGGGGGAATAGATACGCAGTATTTT
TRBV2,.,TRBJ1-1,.,CAYKERAEGEAFF,TGTGCGTACAAAGAGAGGGCTGAGGGTGAAGCTTTCTTT
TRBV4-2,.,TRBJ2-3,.,CASSQQADTQYF,TGTGCCAGCAGCCAACAGGCGGATACGCAGTATTTT
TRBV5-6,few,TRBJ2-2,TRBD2,CASSLDGLARELFF,TGTGCCAGCAGCTTGGACGGACTAGCCCGGGAGCTGTTTTTT
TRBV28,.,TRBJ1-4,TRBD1,CASRGQGTEKLFF,TGTGCCAGCAGGGGACAGGGTACTGAAAAACTGTTTTTT
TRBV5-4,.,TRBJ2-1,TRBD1,CASSHWDSYNEQFF,TGTGCCAGCAGCCATTGGGACAGTTACAATGAGCAGTTCTTC
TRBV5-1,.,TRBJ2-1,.,CASSLAPRRGNNEQFF,TGCGCCAGCAGCTTGGCGCCGCGGCGGGGAAACAATGAGCAGTTCTTC
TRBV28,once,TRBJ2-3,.,CASSPIAGGAQYF,TGTGCCAGCAGTCCCATTGCGGGTGGTGCGCAGTATTTT